The present T cell receptor (beta chain) was sequenced within a study of cytotoxic CD8 clonotypes in ibrutinib-treated CLL. Study context: Once patients had received a median around 12 months of treatment, range 6 to 36, response samples were obtained. General study findings and limits: Stable or contracted on treatment, public clonotypes were also uncommon.

Points on this clone: Its antigen is still unknown.

Libraries were prepared by immunoSEQ multiplex PCR; TCRdb keeps only in-frame clonotypes and omits some of them. The sample gives 270,000 or so clones, approximately 79% of which show up once; roughly 5.7% is in the top ten. CDR1 is SQVTM, CDR2 ANQGSEA, per germline. Trimming pared 4 bases from V and 6 bases from J, leaving 16 bases between. This CDR3 region has 13 residues. Source: PBMCs, taken at disease progression, from a patient treated with ibrutinib. J is TRBJ2-7 and V is TRBV29-1; D remains ambiguous. This TCR was sampled from a human donor with chronic lymphocytic leukemia. The CDR3: CSVAQVLYGEQYF. In nucleotides, the CDR3 is TGCAGCGTTGCCCAGGTCCTCTACGGCGAGCAGTACTTC.